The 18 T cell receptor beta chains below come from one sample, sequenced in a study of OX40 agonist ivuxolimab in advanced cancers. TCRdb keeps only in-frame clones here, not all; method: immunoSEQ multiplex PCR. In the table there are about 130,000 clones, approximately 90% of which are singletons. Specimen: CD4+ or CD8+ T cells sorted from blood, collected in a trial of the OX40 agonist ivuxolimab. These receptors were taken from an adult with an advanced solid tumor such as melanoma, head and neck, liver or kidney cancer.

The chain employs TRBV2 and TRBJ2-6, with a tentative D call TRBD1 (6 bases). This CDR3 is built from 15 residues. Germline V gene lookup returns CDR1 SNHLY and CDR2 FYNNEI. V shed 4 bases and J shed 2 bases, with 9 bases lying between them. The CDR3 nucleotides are TGTGCCAGCAGTGGCAACAGGGCTGGGGCCAACGTCCTGACTTTC. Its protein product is CASSGNRAGANVLTF.

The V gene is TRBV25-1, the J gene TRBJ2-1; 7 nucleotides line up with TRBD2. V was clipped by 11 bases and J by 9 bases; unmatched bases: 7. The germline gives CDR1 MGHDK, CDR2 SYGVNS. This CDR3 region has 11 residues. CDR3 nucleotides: TGTGCCGTACAACTAGCGATTGAGCAGTTCTTC. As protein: CAVQLAIEQFF.

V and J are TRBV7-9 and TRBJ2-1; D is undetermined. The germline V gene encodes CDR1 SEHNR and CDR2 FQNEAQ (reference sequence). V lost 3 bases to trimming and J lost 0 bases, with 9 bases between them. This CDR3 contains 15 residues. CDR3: CASSFPHISYNEQFF. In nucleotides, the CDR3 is TGTGCCAGCAGCTTCCCCCACATCTCCTACAATGAGCAGTTCTTC.

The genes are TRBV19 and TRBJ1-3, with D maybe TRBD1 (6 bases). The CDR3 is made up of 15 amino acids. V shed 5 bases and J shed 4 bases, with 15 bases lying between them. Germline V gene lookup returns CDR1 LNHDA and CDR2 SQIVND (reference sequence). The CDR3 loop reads CASSLQGIAGNTIYF. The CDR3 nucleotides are TGTGCCAGTAGTCTACAGGGCATTGCGGGAAACACCATATATTTT.

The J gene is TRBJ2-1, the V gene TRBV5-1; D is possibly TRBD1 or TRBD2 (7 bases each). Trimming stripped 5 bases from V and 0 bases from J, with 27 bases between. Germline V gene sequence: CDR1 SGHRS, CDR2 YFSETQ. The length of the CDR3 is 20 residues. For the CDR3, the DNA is TGCGCCAGCAGACGGGTAGGGGGCGGGGGTCCCTCTAGCTCCTACAATGAGCAGTTCTTC. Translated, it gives CASRRVGGGGPSSSYNEQFF. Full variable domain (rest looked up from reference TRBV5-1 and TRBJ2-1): KAGVTQTPRYLIKTRGQQVTLSCSPISGHRSVSWYQQTPGQGLQFLFEYFSETQRNKGNFPGRFSGRQFSNSRSEMNVSTLELGDSALYLCASRRVGGGGPSSSYNEQFFGPGTRLTVL.

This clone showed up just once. The CDR3 nucleotides are TGTGCCAGCAGTGAACCTCGACAGGGATTAAACTCCTACGAGCAGTACTTC. Translation: CASSEPRQGLNSYEQYF. The V and J genes are TRBV6-1 and TRBJ2-7; 7 positions agree with TRBD1. There are 17 residues in the CDR3. Trimming cost V 2 bases and J 0 bases; bases outside gene matches: 10. The germline V gene encodes CDR1 MNHNS and CDR2 SASEGT.

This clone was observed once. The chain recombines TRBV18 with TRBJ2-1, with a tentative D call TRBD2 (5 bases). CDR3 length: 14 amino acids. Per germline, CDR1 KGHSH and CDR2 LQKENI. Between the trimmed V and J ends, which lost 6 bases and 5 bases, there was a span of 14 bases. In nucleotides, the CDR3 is TGTGCCAGCTCGCCAGCGGTTTGGGACAATGAGCAGTTCTTC. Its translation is CASSPAVWDNEQFF.

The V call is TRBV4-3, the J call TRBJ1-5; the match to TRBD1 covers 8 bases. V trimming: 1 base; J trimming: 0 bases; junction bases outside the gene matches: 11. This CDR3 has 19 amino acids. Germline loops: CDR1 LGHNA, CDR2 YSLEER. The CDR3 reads CASSQGRTGTIYSNQPQHF. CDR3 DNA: TGCGCCAGCAGCCAAGGGCGGACAGGGACTATCTATAGCAATCAGCCCCAGCATTTT.

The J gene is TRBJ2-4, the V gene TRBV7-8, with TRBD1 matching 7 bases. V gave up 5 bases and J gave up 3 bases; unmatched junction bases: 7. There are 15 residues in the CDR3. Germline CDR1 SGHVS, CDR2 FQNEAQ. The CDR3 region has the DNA TGTGCCAGCAGCCTAGACAGGGACGGCAAAAACATTCAGTACTTC. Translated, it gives CASSLDRDGKNIQYF.

CDR3 bases: TGTGCCAGCTCGTCAAAGCCAGGGGTCTATGGCTACACCTTC. Translated, it gives CASSSKPGVYGYTF. This sequence joins TRBV5-6 and TRBJ1-2, with a weak D call TRBD1 (6 bases). The V gene lost 7 bases and the J gene lost 4 bases, with 17 bases spanning the gap. The CDR3 runs 14 residues. CDR1 is SGHDT and CDR2 is YYEEEE in the germline V gene.

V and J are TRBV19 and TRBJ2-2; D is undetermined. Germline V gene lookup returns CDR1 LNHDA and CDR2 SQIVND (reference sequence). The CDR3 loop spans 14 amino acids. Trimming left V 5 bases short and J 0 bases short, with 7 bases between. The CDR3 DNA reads TGTGCCAGTAGTCGGGTTTCGAACACCGGGGAGCTGTTTTTT. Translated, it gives CASSRVSNTGELFF.

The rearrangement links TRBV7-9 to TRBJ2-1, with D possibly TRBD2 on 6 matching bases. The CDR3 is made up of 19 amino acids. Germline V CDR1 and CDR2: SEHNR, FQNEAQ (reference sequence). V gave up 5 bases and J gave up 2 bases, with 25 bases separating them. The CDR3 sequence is CASSPRDSPSGLPYNEQFF. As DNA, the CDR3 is TGTGCCAGCAGCCCTAGGGACTCTCCCTCTGGGCTTCCCTACAATGAGCAGTTCTTC.

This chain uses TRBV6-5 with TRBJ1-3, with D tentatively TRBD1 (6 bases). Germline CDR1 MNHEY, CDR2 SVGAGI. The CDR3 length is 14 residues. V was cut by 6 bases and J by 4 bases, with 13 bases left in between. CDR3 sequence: CASSPQGFGNTIYF. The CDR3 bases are TGTGCCAGCAGCCCACAGGGCTTCGGAAACACCATATATTTT.

The CDR3 is CASSQLAGRGELFF. The CDR3 region has the DNA TGCGCCAGCAGCCAACTAGCGGGAAGAGGGGAGCTGTTTTTT. The chain carries TRBV5-1 and TRBJ2-2; TRBD2 agrees at 10 bases. Germline lookup yields CDR1 SGHRS and CDR2 YFSETQ. The CDR3 spans 14 residues. V shed 4 bases and J 8 bases; nucleotides not matched to a gene: 5.

CDR3 sequence reads: CASSSTRVLYEQYF. CDR3 in DNA: TGTGCCAGCAGTTCGACTAGGGTCTTATACGAGCAGTACTTC. The rearrangement uses TRBV28 and TRBJ2-7; perhaps TRBD2 as D (6 bases). The V end was cut by 4 bases, the J end by 4 bases, with 14 bases between. Germline CDR1 and CDR2: MDHEN and SYDVKM. CDR3 length equals 14 residues.

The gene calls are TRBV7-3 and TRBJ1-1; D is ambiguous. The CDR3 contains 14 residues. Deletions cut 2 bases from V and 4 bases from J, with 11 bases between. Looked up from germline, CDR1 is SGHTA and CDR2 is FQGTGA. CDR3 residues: CASSLLSVGTEAFF. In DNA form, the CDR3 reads TGTGCCAGCAGCTTACTCTCAGTGGGCACTGAAGCTTTCTTT.

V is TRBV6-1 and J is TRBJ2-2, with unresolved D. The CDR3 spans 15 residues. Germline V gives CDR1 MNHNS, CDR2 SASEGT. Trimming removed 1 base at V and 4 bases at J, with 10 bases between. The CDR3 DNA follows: TGTGCCAGCAGTGAAGAAGTACAGCGCACCGGGGAGCTGTTTTTT. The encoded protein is CASSEEVQRTGELFF.

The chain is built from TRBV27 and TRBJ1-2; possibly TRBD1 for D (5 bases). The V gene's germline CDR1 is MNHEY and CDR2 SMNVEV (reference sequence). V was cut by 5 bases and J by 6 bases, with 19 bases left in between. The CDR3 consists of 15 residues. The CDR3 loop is CASSASGLPGDGYTF. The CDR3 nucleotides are TGTGCCAGCAGTGCCTCCGGACTACCGGGGGATGGCTACACCTTC.